Following are 2 T cell receptor beta chains from one sample sequenced in a study of T cell responses to AZD1222 COVID-19 vaccine. Repertoires were generated with immunoSEQ multiplex PCR, while TCRdb's copy carries only in-frame clones and drops some. The table has about 150,000 clones, more than 70% seen once. The source was peripheral blood, collected on day 0 of MenACWY control vaccination. Source of these receptors: an adult in good health.

The chain joins TRBV13 to TRBJ2-1; D call uncertain. The CDR3 runs to 15 residues. CDR1 is PRHDT and CDR2 is FYEKMQ in the germline V gene (reference sequence). Trimming stripped 5 bases from V and 6 bases from J, with 17 bases between. Written as DNA, the CDR3 is TGTGCCAGCAGCCCCTTGTCAGGAGAGATCAATGAGCAGTTCTTC. Translating gives CASSPLSGEINEQFF. The full variable domain, in which reference TRBV13 and TRBJ2-1 provide the parts outside the CDR3, is AAGVIQSPRHLIKEKRETATLKCYPIPRHDTVYWYQQGPGQDPQFLISFYEKMQSDKGSIPDRFSAQQFSDYHSELNMSSLELGDSALYFCASSPLSGEINEQFFGPGTRLTVL.

The rearrangement uses TRBV6-5 and TRBJ2-4, with D unresolved. The V gene lost 9 bases and the J gene lost 0 bases, with 12 bases spanning the gap. Germline loops: CDR1 MNHEY, CDR2 SVGAGI. The CDR3 consists of 14 residues. The CDR3 sequence: CARETQVAKNIQYF. The CDR3 DNA sequence: TGTGCCAGGGAAACCCAGGTAGCCAAAAACATTCAGTACTTC.